The sequence of this TCR beta chain was determined in a study of T cell responses to AZD1222 COVID-19 vaccine. The table came from immunoSEQ multiplex PCR; TCRdb's copy has only in-frame clones and leaves some out. The repertoire holds 100,000 to 150,000 clones, 65% to 90% seen once, with 7% to 8% in the top ten. Germline V gene lookup returns CDR1 SGHNT and CDR2 YENEEA. V was pared by 8 bases and J by 8 bases, with 9 bases of the junction left unmatched. The CDR3 spans 15 residues. The study's findings and limits: Sampling captured repertoires only after the peak T cell response. Two AZD1222 doses significantly raised spike-specific TCR breadth and depth over controls. Nearly half of spike-specific TCRs reportedly go after variant regions that carry no mutations. Donors were largely white British and mainly female; clonal diversity was possibly underestimated.

Points on this clone: Its cognate antigen is unknown.

The specimen was peripheral blood, collected on day 0 of AZD1222 vaccination. V gene TRBV11-3 combines with J gene TRBJ2-1, with 13 nucleotides matching TRBD2. This receptor was obtained from an adult in good health. The CDR3 DNA sequence: TGTGCCAGCGCCCCGGGACTAGCGGGAATGGATGAGCAGTTCTTC. It encodes CASAPGLAGMDEQFF.